This T cell receptor beta chain appears in the sequencing data of a study of beta chain features in type 1 diabetes (dated by TCRdb to between 2018 and 2020). Notes on the research overall: Patients and healthy donors did not differ in mean age, gender distribution, total cell number or subset yield. A total of 85 million to 140 million sorted cells were examined across all samples, and the number of cells per subset was strongly correlated with RNA yield. In the study, TCRB repertoires of sorted circulating CD4+ T cell subsets from recently diagnosed type 1 diabetes patients were compared with those of matched healthy donors. Regulatory and stem cell-like memory subsets were obtained from only 8 patients and about eight healthy donors, while naive and central memory subsets were obtained from all 30 or so donors.

All of the isolated RNA was reverse transcribed with the High Capacity cDNA Reverse Transcription Kit, so expressed TCRB transcripts were sequenced. Deep immunoSEQ sequencing was applied to naive, central memory and regulatory T cell samples, giving an average of about 3.6 million total reads per sample. After sorted cells were lysed in RLT buffer, RNA was extracted with DNase-treated RNeasy Micro or Mini kits, with the choice depending on cell number. Each cell subset was processed on its own to prevent cross-contamination, while patient and healthy donor samples were processed together. The immunoSEQ multiplex PCR was used to amplify TCRB sequences from cDNA, yielding 87-bp fragments that span the CDR3 region. Amplicons were sequenced on the Illumina HiSeq platform. On the study's bioinformatics: PCR bias was corrected computationally using synthetic template baselines, and reads within Hamming distance 2 were collapsed, with unmergeable singletons discarded. By aligning reads against IMGT, V, D and J genes, CDR3 length, and insertions or deletions at six rearrangement sites were assigned. Within each subset, clonotype counts were normalized to sorted cell number, and only after that were true diversity and Gini coefficients computed with the tcR R package. Repertoire sharing was quantified using the overlap coefficient calculated on TCRB nucleotide sequences. Out-of-frame TCRB sequences from naive cells were analyzed to stand in for the pre-selection repertoire. TCRdb took over this immuneACCESS table, retaining in-frame rearrangements with V and J assigned. Such tables are incomplete; in checked studies, under half of the missing clones stem from an unresolved V gene, and the remainder is unexplained. That table gives V, J and clone size, and the DNA gave D and trimming. This sample holds more than 120,000 clones; about 9.4% were observed only once. The ten largest clonotypes hold less than 1.5% of the sample.

General findings and caveats noted by the study authors: In all four CD4+ subsets, TCRB CDR3 length was moderately but significantly shorter in type 1 diabetes patients. Patients with type 1 diabetes made fewer insertions and deleted more nucleotides at VDJ recombination sites, implying thymic rearrangement abnormalities. HLA sub-analyses involved small numbers of individuals, so any influence of HLA type on TCRB rearrangement remained unresolved. PCR might favor shorter templates, but patient and control samples were amplified and corrected together, so any skew would affect both groups equally. Sequencing cDNA rather than genomic DNA could over-represent highly expressing activated cells, although activation and CD3 levels did not differ between groups. Naive, central memory and regulatory TCRB repertoires appeared to be more alike among patients than among healthy donors.

Inclusive of the bounding cysteine and phenylalanine, the CDR3 is 13 residues long. Of all the DNA, just the CDR3 is kept, 39 bases in frame from base 1. Sequences KGHSH (CDR1) and LQKENI (CDR2) are obtained from the germline V gene. After removal of 6 bases from V and 6 bases from J, the junction retains 3 bases not matched to a gene. Details on this clone: There is no known antigen for this receptor. No per-base quality is available; no much larger clone lies one base away.

A single peripheral blood draw of approximately 120 mL on average was collected from each donor into heparinised tubes. Naive, central memory, regulatory and stem cell-like memory CD4+ T cells were sorted on a BD FACSAria II using a panel including CD45RO, CCR7, CD25, CD127, CD95 and CD27. A purity above 98% was achieved for all sorted populations. PBMCs were isolated right away by Lymphoprep density gradient centrifugation and were stained directly, without culture. So that batch effects would be minimized, each experiment stained and sorted samples in pairs, pairing one healthy donor with one patient.

The sequenced material came from naive CD4+ T cells from blood. This sample's cell subset or site label indicates: true naive CD4+ T cells. This clonotype originated in a man aged 18 to 35 in good health. Rearrangement joined TRBV18 to TRBJ2-1; 9 bases in the middle match TRBD1. CDR3 reads: CASSGTGFNEQFF. The sequenced DNA: TGTGCCAGCTCCGGGACAGGGTTCAATGAGCAGTTCTTC.